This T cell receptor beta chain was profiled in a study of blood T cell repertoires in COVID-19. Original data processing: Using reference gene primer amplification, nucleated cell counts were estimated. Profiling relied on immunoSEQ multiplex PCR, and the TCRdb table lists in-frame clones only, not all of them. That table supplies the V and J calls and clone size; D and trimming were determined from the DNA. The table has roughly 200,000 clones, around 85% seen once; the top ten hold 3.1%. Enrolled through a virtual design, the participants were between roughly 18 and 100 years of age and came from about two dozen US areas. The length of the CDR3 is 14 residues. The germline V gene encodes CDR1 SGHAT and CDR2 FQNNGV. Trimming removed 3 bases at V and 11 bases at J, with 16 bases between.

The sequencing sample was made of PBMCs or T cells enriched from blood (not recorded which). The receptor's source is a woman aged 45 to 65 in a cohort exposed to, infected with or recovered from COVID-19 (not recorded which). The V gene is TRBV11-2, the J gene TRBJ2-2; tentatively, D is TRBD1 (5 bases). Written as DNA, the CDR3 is TGTGCCAGCAGCTTCGTCCAGGGTGGCCCAGAGCTGTTTTTT. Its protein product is CASSFVQGGPELFF.